Presented here are 8 T cell receptor beta chains from one specimen sequenced in a study of beta chain features in type 1 diabetes. Notes on the study in general: Significant though moderate, a shortening of TCRB CDR3s appeared in all four CD4+ subsets of Type 1 diabetes patients.

No antigen has been identified for these receptors. Of the isolated RNA, all was reverse transcribed, and so the sequenced material was expressed TCRB transcripts. Sequenced by immunoSEQ multiplex PCR; TCRdb stores in-frame clones only, minus some. This sample has about 160,000 clones, with around 7.9% found just once. The sequenced sample was central memory CD4+ T cells from blood. These receptors were taken from a man aged 18 to 30 with type 1 diabetes.

The V and J genes are TRBV5-1 and TRBJ2-1; 9 nucleotides align to TRBD2. With 4 bases clipped from V and 6 bases from J, the junction kept 11 bases outside the gene matches. From germline, CDR1 is SGHRS and CDR2 YFSETQ. This CDR3 is built from 16 residues. DNA of the CDR3: TGCGCCAGCAGCCCCCTCCTAGCGGGATCTTCCAATGAGCAGTTCTTC. It is translated as CASSPLLAGSSNEQFF.

The table lists this clone with a few counts. The rearrangement links TRBV7-9 to TRBJ2-3, with D possibly matching TRBD2 (6 bases). CDR1 and CDR2 (germline): SEHNR, FQNEAQ (reference sequence). V lost 3 bases and J lost 10, with 11 bases in between. The CDR3 is 12 residues long. CDR3 DNA: TGTGCCAGCAGCTTTTCGGGGGAATCGCAGTATTTT. Its protein product is CASSFSGESQYF.

The chain employs TRBV6-6 and TRBJ2-5; D may be TRBD2 (6 bases). The germline V gene has CDR1 MNHNY and CDR2 SVGAGI (reference sequence). The CDR3 totals 16 residues. The ends were cut back, 5 bases at V and 1 base at J, with 17 bases in the middle. The CDR3 DNA follows: TGTGCCAGCAGTGGCGCGGGACGCTTGTTCCAAGAGACCCAGTACTTC. It yields the protein CASSGAGRLFQETQYF.

This clone showed up just a few times. This chain links TRBV7-9 with TRBJ2-7; 9 bases align to TRBD2. The CDR3 has 14 amino acids. Germline CDR1 reads SEHNR; CDR2 reads FQNEAQ (reference sequence). Trimming took 4 bases from V and 3 from J; bases not matched to a gene: 4. Written as DNA, the CDR3 is TGTGCCAGCAGCTCCCTAGCGGGAATCTACGAGCAGTACTTC. This sequence encodes CASSSLAGIYEQYF.

This clone was observed a few times. J is TRBJ2-5 and V is TRBV5-1, with a possible D match to TRBD1 (7 bases). V lost 3 bases and J 0 bases, leaving 18 bases between the germline ends. CDR3 size: 17 residues. Per the germline V gene, CDR1 is SGHRS and CDR2 is YFSETQ. DNA of the CDR3: TGCGCCAGCAGCTCCCAGGGGGGTTTATCGTACCAAGAGACCCAGTACTTC. Amino acid sequence: CASSSQGGLSYQETQYF.

This sequence joins TRBV2 and TRBJ1-5; TRBD1 matches at 9 bases. Germline CDR1 SNHLY, CDR2 FYNNEI. The CDR3 length is 15 residues. J lost 3 bases, V lost 7 bases, and 7 bases had no gene match. CDR3 DNA: TGTGCCAGCAAAGTCGACAGGGGGGACAATCAGCCCCAGCATTTT. It encodes CASKVDRGDNQPQHF.

This clone has just a few counts. The rearrangement uses TRBV5-8 and TRBJ1-5; no reliable D call. The CDR3 contains 14 residues. Germline lookup yields CDR1 SGHTS and CDR2 YDEGEE. Trimming cost V 0 bases and J 5 bases, with 9 bases left between them. The CDR3 spells CASSLEGGYQPQHF. CDR3 bases: TGTGCCAGCAGCTTGGAAGGAGGGTATCAGCCCCAGCATTTT.

There are many counts of this clone. This chain links TRBV14 with TRBJ2-7; 12 nucleotides align to TRBD1. There are 15 residues in the CDR3. V was pared by 2 bases and J by 4 bases, with 3 bases of the junction left unmatched. CDR1 is SGHDN, CDR2 FVKESK, per germline. The CDR3 loop reads CASSQMGQGAYEQYF. DNA of the CDR3: TGTGCCAGCAGCCAAATGGGACAGGGGGCTTACGAGCAGTACTTC.